This T cell receptor (beta chain) was captured by sequencing in a study of blood T cell repertoires in COVID-19 (dated by TCRdb to the early 2020s). A note on the overall study: Samples from collaborators originated in the United States, Italy and Spain and spanned both the acute and convalescent phases of COVID-19. The samples were drawn from two sources: the first 160 participants of the ongoing ImmuneRACE study, and 950 to 1,500 subjects contributed by 6 global collaborators. Deeply sampled blood TCRbeta repertoires from subjects exposed to, actively infected with, or recovered from COVID-19 were included in the dataset. HLA class I and class II types, where available, came from metadata supplied by the sample provider rather than from assay-based typing. A freely available public database, intended as a resource for researchers studying the immune response to SARS-CoV-2, is where the repertoires were released. Nearly every sample came with metadata listing a de-identified subject ID, COVID-19 status, age in years and sex. The prospective study material was composed of cDNA or gDNA derived from T cells, B-cell-depleted T cells, or PBMCs.

TCRbeta CDR3 regions were amplified from genomic DNA by means of the immunoSEQ Assay, a bias-controlled multiplex PCR. Under the source paper's analysis protocol: The number of nucleated cells in each sample was estimated by amplification of reference gene primers within the assay. To quantify the absolute abundance of each unique TCRbeta CDR3 rearrangement, sequence reads were collapsed and filtered. For each sample, productive Simpson clonality was calculated as the square root of Simpson's diversity index over productive rearrangements. Entries here come from immuneACCESS through TCRdb and include only in-frame sequences with V and J called. Some clones fail to appear in such tables; in the studies checked, an unresolved V gene covers under half of the shortfall, and the cause of the remainder is unknown. V and J calls and clone size are as listed in that table; D and trimming were resolved from the DNA. Across this sample there are some 270,000 clones, with 70% to 90% seen only once. Roughly 4.3% of the sample comes from the top ten.

Overall study outcomes, separate from this receptor: Clinical and demographic metadata were provided uncurated, with the amount varying by source and participant.

This clone was detected once. The target of this receptor is not known. One base away there is no much larger clone; base qualities are not given. In the prospective study, participants were about 18 to 100 years old, resided in about two dozen geographic areas of the United States, and were enrolled through a virtual design. Cohort assignment in the prospective study relied on participant-reported clinical history from a screening survey and a study questionnaire. Each participant in the prospective study had whole blood, serum and a nasopharyngeal or oropharyngeal swab collected by mobile phlebotomists. Prospective study participants could optionally give additional blood draws and questionnaires over an approximately 2-month period. Blood samples from the prospective study were shipped frozen or at room temperature prior to DNA extraction. Sample: PBMCs or T cells enriched from blood (not recorded which). This TCR derives from a young woman with acute COVID-19.

DNA sequence: TGTGCCAGCACCGGGGGACTAGCCGCCTACGAGCAGTACTTC. This encodes CASTGGLAAYEQYF. In this chain, TRBV11-2 is recombined with TRBJ2-7; 9 middle bases align to TRBD2. The germline V gene gives CDR1 as SGHAT and CDR2 as FQNNGV. From cysteine to phenylalanine, the CDR3 is 14 amino acids long. Only CDR3 DNA is held: 42 bases, read in frame from base 1. The germline V end is reduced by 7 bases and the J end by 2 bases; junction bases left unmatched: 6.